These 22 T cell receptor beta chains were all obtained from the same sample, sequenced in a study of identifying expanded T cells in peripheral blood. Here immunoSEQ multiplex PCR was the method, and the copy in TCRdb shows in-frame clones only, minus some. There are over 80,000 clones in the sample; around 86% occur only once, and roughly 5.9% lies in the top ten. Sequencing input: blood. The source of these receptors is a person between 18 and 69 years old in good health.

This clone was counted once. This chain uses TRBV14 with TRBJ1-1; tentative D call: TRBD1 (6 bases). This CDR3 contains 13 residues. V lost 5 bases and J 1 base, leaving 8 bases between the germline ends. Germline-derived CDR1 and CDR2 are SGHDN and FVKESK. In nucleotides, the CDR3 is TGTGCCAGCAGCTCACAGGGGAACACTGAAGCTTTCTTT. It encodes CASSSQGNTEAFF. Together with reference TRBV14 and TRBJ1-1, the CDR3 gives the full variable domain: EAGVTQFPSHSVIEKGQTVTLRCDPISGHDNLYWYRRVMGKEIKFLLHFVKESKQDESGMPNNRFLAERTGGTYSTLKVQPAELEDSGVYFCASSSQGNTEAFFGQGTRLTVV.

The chain employs TRBV6-5 and TRBJ2-3; TRBD2 agrees at 8 bases. This CDR3 is built from 15 residues. In germline, CDR1 is MNHEY, CDR2 SVGAGI. With 6 bases clipped from V and 4 bases from J, the junction kept 9 bases outside the gene matches. The CDR3 region has the DNA TGTGCCAGCAGCTCCGGGGGGGGCCAAGCAGATACGCAGTATTTT. Translating gives CASSSGGGQADTQYF.

The rearrangement joins TRBV11-2 to TRBJ2-1; TRBD1 matches 9 bases. Germline values: CDR1 SGHAT, CDR2 FQNNGV. V lost 4 bases and J lost 7; bases outside the gene matches: 8. The CDR3 runs to 15 residues. Here the CDR3 reads CASSYRDRVGNEQFF. The CDR3 coding sequence is TGTGCCAGCAGCTACCGGGACAGGGTTGGAAATGAGCAGTTCTTC.

This clone was observed a few times. The V call is TRBV5-4, the J call TRBJ2-2, with TRBD2 matching 11 bases. Germline CDR1 and CDR2: SGHNT and YYREEE (reference sequence). The V segment lost 3 bases and the J segment 5 bases; nucleotides outside the gene matches: 6. The CDR3 has 16 amino acids. CDR3: CASSSLAGGLTGELFF. CDR3 coding DNA: TGTGCCAGCAGCTCCTTAGCGGGGGGGCTTACCGGGGAGCTGTTTTTT.

The rearrangement uses TRBV27 and TRBJ1-6; 9 nucleotides match TRBD1. The V gene's germline CDR1 is MNHEY and CDR2 SMNVEV (reference sequence). The V and J ends lost 6 bases and 7 bases, in that order; junction bases with no gene match: 7. This CDR3 spans 15 amino acids. The CDR3 DNA reads TGTGCCAGCAGAAGACAGGGGGGAAGCAATTCACCCCTCCACTTT. It codes for CASRRQGGSNSPLHF.

V and J are TRBV19 and TRBJ2-6; 7 positions agree with TRBD2. Looked up from germline, CDR1 is LNHDA and CDR2 is SQIVND (reference sequence). The CDR3 spans 16 residues. J lost 1 base, V lost 7 bases, and 7 bases had no gene match. The CDR3 spells CASTGGRISGANVLTF. The DNA for the CDR3 is TGTGCCAGTACGGGAGGCCGAATATCTGGGGCCAACGTCCTGACTTTC.

This chain connects TRBV30 to TRBJ1-3, with 7 bases identical to TRBD1. Looked up from germline, CDR1 is GTSNPN and CDR2 is SVGIG (reference sequence). CDR3 length: 13 residues. The V and J ends lost 8 bases and 4 bases, in that order; junction bases with no gene match: 8. CDR3 region: CAQARGSGNTIYF. Written as DNA, the CDR3 is TGTGCCCAAGCCAGGGGGTCGGGAAACACCATATATTTT.

The chain couples TRBV2 to TRBJ2-7; 7 nucleotides agree with TRBD1. The CDR3 is made up of 15 amino acids. Germline V gives CDR1 SNHLY, CDR2 FYNNEI. V trimming: 4 bases; J trimming: 3 bases; junction bases outside the gene matches: 9. The chain's CDR3 is CASSALDRSSYEQYF. DNA for the CDR3: TGTGCCAGCAGTGCTTTGGACAGGAGTAGCTACGAGCAGTACTTC.

About this clone: At one end, the junction sequence differs from germline, possibly due to a read error. The chain uses TRBV6-1 and TRBJ2-7, with D tentatively TRBD1 or TRBD2 (7 bases each). The germline V gene encodes CDR1 MNHNS and CDR2 SASEGT. The CDR3 length is 14 residues. Written as DNA, the CDR3 is TGTGCCAGCAGTGAAGAAAGCCGACTAGCCAACAGGGGCTTC. As protein: CASSEESRLANRGF.

The J gene is TRBJ1-1, the V gene TRBV6-5, with D possibly TRBD1 on 6 matching bases. V was clipped by 6 bases and J by 1 base, with 9 bases between them. CDR3 length: 13 residues. CDR1 MNHEY and CDR2 SVGAGI come from the germline V gene. The chain's CDR3 is CASRPGQNTEAFF. The CDR3 coding sequence is TGTGCCAGCAGACCGGGACAGAACACTGAAGCTTTCTTT.

The chain links TRBV5-1 to TRBJ2-3; D is uncertain. CDR3 size: 15 residues. Germline CDR1 is SGHRS and CDR2 is YFSETQ. V lost 4 bases to trimming and J lost 2 bases, with 14 bases between them. The CDR3 nucleotides are TGCGCCAGCAGCGATTCAAGTAGGGCCACAGATACGCAGTATTTT. Translated, it gives CASSDSSRATDTQYF.

The chain links TRBV7-2 to TRBJ2-7, with TRBD2 identical over 9 bases. The junction had 3 bases not matched to a gene; V was cut back by 6 bases and J by 0 bases. Germline V gene data show CDR1 as SGHTA and CDR2 as FQGNSA. The CDR3 sequence is 14 residues long. CDR3 DNA sequence: TGTGCCAGCAGACCAGCGGGGGGCTCCTACGAGCAGTACTTC. It specifies CASRPAGGSYEQYF.

This sequence joins TRBV6-1 and TRBJ1-1; D unclear. CDR1 and CDR2 (germline): MNHNS, SASEGT. The length of the CDR3 is 14 residues. Trimming stripped 6 bases from V and 5 bases from J, with 16 bases between. In nucleotides, the CDR3 is TGTGCCAGCAGCGAAAACAGTGCGGGGACTGAAGCTTTCTTT. Translating gives CASSENSAGTEAFF.

The rearrangement joins TRBV19 to TRBJ1-1, with D possibly being TRBD1 (6 bases). V shed 5 bases and J shed 2 bases, with 9 bases lying between them. CDR1 is LNHDA, CDR2 SQIVND, per germline (reference sequence). The CDR3 is made up of 13 amino acids. CDR3 in amino acids: CASSGTLNTEAFF. Written as DNA, the CDR3 is TGTGCCAGTAGTGGGACACTAAACACTGAAGCTTTCTTT.

A single count supports this clone. The rearrangement links TRBV7-2 to TRBJ2-7, with D unclear. Per germline, CDR1 SGHTA and CDR2 FQGNSA. The CDR3 is 16 amino acids. V dropped 2 bases and J dropped 0 bases, with 14 bases sitting between them. CDR3 bases: TGTGCCAGCAGCTTATCCGACGCCGTCATCTCCTACGAGCAGTACTTC. Its protein product is CASSLSDAVISYEQYF.

The rearrangement links TRBV30 to TRBJ1-2; 9 bases are a match to TRBD1. CDR3 length equals 13 residues. V lost 3 bases and J lost 6; bases outside the gene matches: 5. The germline CDR1 and CDR2 sequences are GTSNPN and SVGIG (reference sequence). In nucleotides, the CDR3 is TGTGCCTGGAGGACACAGGGGGCAGATGGCTACACCTTC. It encodes CAWRTQGADGYTF.

This clone was counted once. J is TRBJ2-7 and V is TRBV18; 10 bases line up with TRBD1. V shed 4 bases and J 4 bases; nucleotides not matched to a gene: 10. The CDR3 is 16 residues long. Germline CDR1 KGHSH, CDR2 LQKENI. CDR3 DNA sequence: TGTGCCAGCTCACTTATCCGGGACAGGGGTTGGTACGAGCAGTACTTC. Translation gives CASSLIRDRGWYEQYF.

Written as DNA, the CDR3 is TGTGCCAGCAGTTACGGGACAGTCAGCTCCTACGAGCAGTACTTC. Translating it yields CASSYGTVSSYEQYF. The rearrangement uses TRBV6-5 and TRBJ2-7; TRBD1 matches 7 bases. The CDR3 loop spans 15 amino acids. Germline CDR1 is MNHEY and CDR2 is SVGAGI. V shed 2 bases, J shed 0 bases, and the junction held 4 bases outside the gene matches.

The chain combines TRBV27 with TRBJ2-5; D might be TRBD1 (6 bases). Germline V gene sequence: CDR1 MNHEY, CDR2 SMNVEV (reference sequence). CDR3 length: 13 amino acids. The ends were cut back, 5 bases at V and 2 bases at J, with 9 bases in the middle. The CDR3 loop is CASSHRAQETQYF. In DNA, the CDR3 is TGTGCCAGCAGTCACAGGGCTCAAGAGACCCAGTACTTC.

The genes are TRBV5-6 and TRBJ1-1; 9 bases are shared with TRBD1. The V gene end was trimmed by 4 bases and the J gene end by 10 bases; junction bases not matched to a gene: 8. In germline, CDR1 is SGHDT, CDR2 YYEEEE. CDR3 size: 13 residues. The CDR3 protein is CASSPPGQGRAFF. The CDR3 DNA reads TGTGCCAGCAGCCCGCCCGGACAGGGGAGAGCTTTCTTT.

The chain carries TRBV18 and TRBJ1-1; tentative D call: TRBD1 (5 bases). Germline V gene lookup returns CDR1 KGHSH and CDR2 LQKENI. This CDR3 region has 12 residues. The V end lost 6 bases, the J end lost 5 bases, and 10 bases lay between the germline ends. This chain's CDR3 is CASSQPGTEAFF. The CDR3 bases are TGTGCCAGCTCTCAACCAGGGACTGAAGCTTTCTTT.

With regard to this clone: This may be a read error: a much more frequent sequence differs by one nucleotide. This same CDR3 is encoded by further DNA sequences in the sample. The chain combines TRBV15 with TRBJ1-2; D unclear. Germline V gene data show CDR1 as LNHNV and CDR2 as YYDKDF (reference sequence). V gave up 0 bases and J gave up 8 bases, with 10 bases separating them. This CDR3 is 13 amino acids long. The CDR3 coding sequence is TGTGCCACCAGCAGAGAGGAGGGTGACGGCTACACCTTC. Its translation: CATSREEGDGYTF. Combining the CDR3 with reference TRBV15 and TRBJ1-2 gives the whole variable domain DAMVIQNPRYQVTQFGKPVTLSCSQTLNHNVMYWYQQKSSQAPKLLFHYYDKDFNNEADTPDNFQSRRPNTSFCFLDIRSPGLGDTAMYLCATSREEGDGYTFGSGTRLTVV.